This T cell receptor (beta chain) emerged from a study of blood T cell repertoires in COVID-19 (dated by TCRdb to between 2020 and 2021). Broadly, across the study: Samples from collaborators originated in the United States, Italy and Spain and spanned both the acute and convalescent phases of COVID-19. The repertoires were released in a freely available public database intended as a resource for research on the immune response to SARS-CoV-2. Where HLA class I and class II types were available, the types were taken from metadata supplied by the sample provider, not from assay-based typing. The dataset comprised deeply sampled blood TCRbeta repertoires from subjects exposed to, actively infected with, or recovered from COVID-19. The samples were drawn from two sources: the first 160 participants of the ongoing ImmuneRACE study, and 1,200 or so subjects contributed by 6 global collaborators. The material from the prospective study consisted of cDNA or gDNA derived from T cells, B-cell-depleted T cells, or PBMCs. Sample metadata almost always included a de-identified subject ID, COVID-19 status, age in years and sex. Paper-wide results and their limitations: The amount of clinical and demographic metadata varied by source and participant and was provided uncurated.

In this sample, this clone turned up a few times. It lacks a known antigen. The input lacks base qualities; no much larger clone sits a single base away. In the prospective study, participants were 18 to 89 years old, resided in about two dozen geographic areas of the United States, and were enrolled through a virtual design. To assign participants to cohorts, the prospective study relied on clinical history that participants themselves reported in a screening survey and a study questionnaire. ImmuneRACE Cohort 3 recovered participants were defined by two consecutive negative NP/OP PCR tests, healthcare professional clearance, or symptom resolution. Each participant in the prospective study had whole blood, serum and a nasopharyngeal or oropharyngeal swab collected by mobile phlebotomists. Additional blood draws and questionnaires over an approximately 2-month period could optionally be provided by prospective study participants. Before DNA extraction, blood samples from the prospective study were shipped at room temperature or frozen.

The CDR3 runs 14 amino acids, cysteine and phenylalanine included. Only the CDR3 DNA is retained, 42 bases long and in frame from the first base. V has 4 bases trimmed and J has 9 bases trimmed; junction bases matching no gene number 9. The germline V gene (reference sequence) yields LNHDA for CDR1 and SQIVND for CDR2. TCRbeta CDR3 regions were amplified from genomic DNA using the immunoSEQ Assay, a bias-controlled multiplex PCR. The original methods were these. Nucleated cell counts per sample were estimated from amplification of reference gene primers within the assay. To quantify the absolute abundance of each unique TCRbeta CDR3 rearrangement, sequence reads were collapsed and filtered. For each sample, productive Simpson clonality was calculated as the square root of Simpson's diversity index across productive rearrangements. The clones in this table, taken by TCRdb from immuneACCESS, are in-frame only. Not every clone is retained; where verified, under half of the shortfall comes from an unresolved V gene, and the cause of the rest is unknown. V, J and clone size are taken as reported in that table, and D and trimming were inferred from the DNA itself. Recorded for this sample are around 230,000 clones; more than 80% of them occurred a single time. The top ten hold 7.5% to 10% of the sample.

The origin of this receptor is a middle-aged man who had recovered from COVID-19. The sequenced sample was PBMCs or T cells enriched from blood (not recorded which). The V and J segments used are TRBV19 and TRBJ1-5, with TRBD1 identical over 7 junction bases. CDR3 protein: CASSKELRDRPQHF. The DNA sequence is as follows: TGTGCCAGTAGTAAGGAATTGAGGGACAGGCCCCAGCATTTT.